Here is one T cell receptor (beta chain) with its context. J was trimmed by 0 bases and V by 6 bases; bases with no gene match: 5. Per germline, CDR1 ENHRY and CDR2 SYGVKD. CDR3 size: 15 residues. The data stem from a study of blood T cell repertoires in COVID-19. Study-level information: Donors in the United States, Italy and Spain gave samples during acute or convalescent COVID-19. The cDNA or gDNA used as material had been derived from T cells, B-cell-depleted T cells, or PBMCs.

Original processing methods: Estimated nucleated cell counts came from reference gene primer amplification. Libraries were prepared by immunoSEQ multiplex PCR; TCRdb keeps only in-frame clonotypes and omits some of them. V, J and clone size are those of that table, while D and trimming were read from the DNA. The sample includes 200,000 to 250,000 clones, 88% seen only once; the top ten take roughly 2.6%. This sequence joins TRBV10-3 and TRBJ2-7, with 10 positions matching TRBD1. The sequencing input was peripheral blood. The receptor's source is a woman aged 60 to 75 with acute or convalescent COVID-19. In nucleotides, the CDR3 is TGTGCCATCAGCTTCGGGACAGGGGCCTCCTACGAGCAGTACTTC. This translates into CAISFGTGASYEQYF.